These 21 T cell receptor beta chains came from one sample sequenced in a study of breast tumors, draining lymph nodes, adjacent tissues. TCRdb ran MiXCR on the multiplex PCR reads and lists one entry per CDR3 protein. Found here are about 46,000 distinct CDR3 sequences, more than 20% of them singletons; the top ten hold approximately 8.1%. Sequencing used breast tumor tissue. Source of these receptors: a female donor with breast cancer. Some clones in this sample may be carry-over from other donors' samples.

This clonotype was recorded at least ten times. The chain couples TRBV5-1 to TRBJ2-3; 8 bases match TRBD2. The CDR3 loop spans 14 amino acids. The germline gives CDR1 SGHRS, CDR2 YFSETQ. J gave up 1 base and V 7 bases, and 5 bases lay outside the gene matches. The CDR3: CASAPRGGTDTQYF. The CDR3 DNA reads TGCGCCAGCGCCCCGCGGGGGGGCACAGATACGCAGTATTTT.

J is TRBJ2-7 and V is TRBV9; 8 bases line up with TRBD2. The J segment lost 2 bases and the V segment lost 0 bases, leaving 7 bases of the junction unmatched. Germline V gives CDR1 SGDLS, CDR2 YYNGEE. The CDR3 has 16 residues. DNA of the CDR3: TGTGCCAGCAGCGTAGGTGGGACTAGTGAAGCCTACGAGCAGTACTTC. Its translation: CASSVGGTSEAYEQYF.

The table lists this clonotype with a few counts. In DNA form, the CDR3 reads TGTGCCAGCACCCACAGGGAGGCGGGGGCCAACGTCCTGACTTTC. Protein product: CASTHREAGANVLTF. This rearrangement joins TRBV6-2 or TRBV6-3 to TRBJ2-6; D is perhaps TRBD1 or TRBD2 (6 bases each). Germline loops: CDR1 MNHEY, CDR2 SVGEGT. The CDR3 covers 15 residues. Trimming took 7 bases from V and 4 from J, leaving 14 bases between them.

The chain employs TRBV10-3 and TRBJ2-5; the match to TRBD2 covers 11 bases. The germline CDR1 and CDR2 sequences are ENHRY and SYGVKD. CDR3 length equals 16 residues. V lost 5 bases and J lost 2; bases outside the gene matches: 7. CDR3 amino acids: CAISPGTSGNQETQYF. In DNA form, the CDR3 reads TGTGCCATCAGTCCGGGGACTAGCGGCAATCAAGAGACCCAGTACTTC.

With respect to this clonotype: With a much larger clone just one base away, this may be a read error. The chain is built from TRBV5-6 and TRBJ2-6, with D perhaps matching TRBD1 (5 bases). The germline V gene encodes CDR1 SGHDT and CDR2 YYEEEE. The CDR3 is made up of 14 amino acids. The chain's CDR3 is CASSLGSGANVLAF. DNA of the CDR3: TGTGCCAGCAGCTTAGGCTCTGGGGCCAACGTCCTGGCTTTC.

V gene TRBV28 combines with J gene TRBJ1-2; D may be TRBD1 (5 bases). Per germline, CDR1 MDHEN and CDR2 SYDVKM. The CDR3 is 14 amino acids. V lost 3 bases, J lost 0 bases, and 8 bases lay in between. For the CDR3, the DNA is TGTGCCAGCAGTTTCTCAGGGACTAACTATGGCTACACCTTC. It is translated as CASSFSGTNYGYTF.

This clonotype has a count of ten or more. V is TRBV11-1 and J is TRBJ2-7; TRBD1 matches at 10 bases. The length of the CDR3 is 14 residues. From germline, CDR1 is SGHAT and CDR2 FQDESV (reference sequence). V trimming: 4 bases; J trimming: 6 bases; junction bases outside the gene matches: 6. CDR3 bases: TGTGCCAGCAGCTCCCAGGACAGGGGGGTCGAGCAGTACTTC. Translating it yields CASSSQDRGVEQYF.

A remark on this clonotype: A much more abundant neighbour one base away suggests this may be a read error. Since no conserved phenylalanine or tryptophan closes the CDR3, a read error is the likely cause. The rearrangement links TRBV5-5 to TRBJ2-5; unclear D gene. V shed 6 bases and J shed 5 bases, with 5 bases lying between them. The CDR3 totals 10 residues. The germline V gene encodes CDR1 SGHKS and CDR2 YYEKEE (reference sequence). CDR3 DNA: TGTGCCAGCAACGGGGAGACCCAGTACTAC. Encoded protein: CASNGETQYY.

This clonotype was recorded a few times. The chain is built from TRBV27 and TRBJ1-3; D gene uncertain. V dropped 6 bases and J dropped 0 bases, with 9 bases sitting between them. The CDR3 is made up of 14 amino acids. Germline V gene data show CDR1 as MNHEY and CDR2 as SMNVEV (reference sequence). CDR3 nucleotide sequence: TGTGCCAGCAGCCCGGGAAACTCTGGAAACACCATATATTTT. Translating it yields CASSPGNSGNTIYF.

The table lists this clonotype with many counts. CDR3 bases: TGTGCCAGCAGCACCCGGGACTATGACAATGAGCAGTTCTTC. Translating gives CASSTRDYDNEQFF. The genes are TRBV9 and TRBJ2-1; 7 bases map to TRBD2. The CDR3 covers 14 residues. V trimming: 4 bases; J trimming: 5 bases; junction bases outside the gene matches: 6. CDR1 SGDLS and CDR2 YYNGEE come from the germline V gene.

This clonotype was counted many times. The rearrangement uses TRBV25-1 and TRBJ1-2, with 10 bases that match TRBD1. The V and J ends lost 4 bases and 4 bases, in that order; junction bases with no gene match: 15. The CDR3 spans 18 residues. In germline, CDR1 is MGHDK, CDR2 SYGVNS. As DNA, the CDR3 is TGTGCCAGCAGTGGATTTCCGGGACAGGGGAAAGAAGGCTATGGCTACACCTTC. This sequence encodes CASSGFPGQGKEGYGYTF.

This clonotype has ten or more counts. CDR3 bases: TGCAGTGCTAGAGATCGGACAGGGAATCAGCCCCAGCATTTT. Translation gives CSARDRTGNQPQHF. The chain uses TRBV20-1 and TRBJ1-5, with 8 bases matching TRBD1. This CDR3 region has 14 residues. CDR1 is DFQATT and CDR2 is SNEGSKA in the germline V gene (reference sequence). Germline trimming cut 0 bases from V and 4 bases from J; bases unmatched to any gene: 2.

The table lists this clonotype with many counts. At one of its ends the junction is not consistent with the germline gene, which may arise from a read error. This chain uses TRBV20-1 with TRBJ2-5; 8 positions match TRBD2. Germline V lookup: CDR1 DFQATT, CDR2 SNEGSKA (reference sequence). The length of the CDR3 is 11 residues. CDR3 sequence reads: CSAAREGPNNF. The CDR3 nucleotides read TGCAGTGCTGCCCGGGAGGGGCCAAACAACTTC.

This clonotype showed up many times. The chain is built from TRBV5-1 and TRBJ2-3, with D unresolved. V shed 6 bases and J shed 6 bases, with 11 bases lying between them. Germline lookup yields CDR1 SGHRS and CDR2 YFSETQ. This CDR3 contains 12 residues. The CDR3 DNA reads TGCGCCAGCACCGAAGACGGGGATACGCAGTATTTT. This sequence encodes CASTEDGDTQYF. Drawing the rest from reference TRBV5-1 and TRBJ2-3, the complete variable domain is KAGVTQTPRYLIKTRGQQVTLSCSPISGHRSVSWYQQTPGQGLQFLFEYFSETQRNKGNFPGRFSGRQFSNSRSEMNVSTLELGDSALYLCASTEDGDTQYFGPGTRLTVL.

The sample holds many counts of this clonotype. The chain carries TRBV11-2 and TRBJ2-7, with D perhaps matching TRBD1 (6 bases). The CDR3 has 15 residues. Germline V gives CDR1 SGHAT, CDR2 FQNNGV. Trimming stripped 5 bases from V and 6 bases from J, with 20 bases between. CDR3 sequence (DNA): TGTGCCAGCAGCGACATCGTTGAACAGGGTCGCGAGCAGTACTTC. Protein product: CASSDIVEQGREQYF.

This clonotype came up many times. The chain uses TRBV28 and TRBJ1-2; the match to TRBD1 covers 11 bases. Germline V gives CDR1 MDHEN, CDR2 SYDVKM. V lost 6 bases to trimming and J lost 8 bases; unmatched junction nucleotides: 8. The CDR3 consists of 14 residues. CDR3 nucleotide sequence: TGTGCCAGCAGCCTCGGACAGGGGGCGGGGGGCTACACCTTC. Its translation: CASSLGQGAGGYTF.

This sequence joins TRBV10-1 and TRBJ2-1; 7 positions match TRBD1. This CDR3 is built from 13 residues. The ends lost 3 bases at V and 10 bases at J; junction bases unmatched: 6. Germline CDR1 and CDR2: WNHNN and SYGVQD (reference sequence). Here the CDR3 DNA reads TGCGCCAGCAGTGAAGGGGGCTATTCGGAGCAGTTCTTC. Its protein product is CASSEGGYSEQFF.

This clonotype was observed at least ten times. The CDR3 is CSARAATSGSYNEQFF. The CDR3 nucleotides are TGCAGTGCTAGAGCGGCCACTAGCGGTTCCTACAATGAGCAGTTCTTC. V and J are TRBV20-1 and TRBJ2-1, with 8 bases that match TRBD2. Germline V lookup: CDR1 DFQATT, CDR2 SNEGSKA (reference sequence). V trimming: 1 base; J trimming: 1 base; junction bases outside the gene matches: 6. The CDR3 extends over 16 amino acids.

In this sample, this clonotype turned up many times. The V gene is TRBV9, the J gene TRBJ2-2, with unresolved D. From germline, CDR1 is SGDLS and CDR2 YYNGEE. Between the trimmed V and J ends, which lost 3 bases and 3 bases, there was a span of 9 bases. The CDR3 totals 14 residues. The CDR3 is CASSETTHTGELFF. The CDR3 coding sequence is TGTGCCAGCAGCGAGACAACTCACACCGGGGAGCTGTTTTTT.

In this sample, this clonotype turned up many times. The CDR3 here is CASSTRIGQGENEQYF. In DNA form, the CDR3 reads TGCGCCAGCAGCACGCGCATCGGACAGGGAGAAAACGAGCAGTACTTC. The V and J genes are TRBV4-1 and TRBJ2-7; 8 nucleotides match TRBD1. The CDR3 covers 16 residues. Losses at the gene ends were 5 bases for V and 5 bases for J; bases not matched to a gene: 14. The germline V gene has CDR1 MGHRA and CDR2 YSYEKL.

The table lists this clonotype with many counts. The chain employs TRBV5-1 and TRBJ2-7, with D perhaps TRBD1 (6 bases). CDR3 length: 15 amino acids. Trimming took off 4 bases at V and 0 bases at J, with 14 bases between the two ends. Per germline, CDR1 SGHRS and CDR2 YFSETQ. This chain's CDR3 is CASSSQPGHSYEQYF. The CDR3 coding sequence is TGCGCCAGCAGCAGCCAACCGGGACACTCCTACGAGCAGTACTTC.